These T cell receptor beta chains were read from a single sample in a study of blood T cell repertoires in COVID-19. Profiling relied on immunoSEQ multiplex PCR, and the TCRdb table lists in-frame clones only, not all of them. The sample lists roughly 72,000 clones, 70% to 90% occurring once. Sequences were obtained from peripheral blood. Receptor source: a human donor in a cohort sampled during active COVID-19. CDR3s include the opening cysteine and the closing phenylalanine or tryptophan. The D gene is left open where the match is weak. The size entry is marked missing in some rows and otherwise reads once, few, many or a size class.

d_gene	v_gene	abundance	j_gene	CDR3aa	CDR3nt
-	TRBV5-1	-	TRBJ2-2	CASSLGSVLNTGELFF	TGCGCCAGCAGCTTGGGTAGTGTTTTGAACACCGGGGAGCTGTTTTTT
-	TRBV6-6	-	TRBJ2-3	CASIKGADTQYF	TGTGCCAGCATTAAAGGGGCAGATACGCAGTATTTT
TRBD1	TRBV28	-	TRBJ1-5	CASSLLTGAQPQHF	TGTGCCAGCAGTTTGCTGACAGGGGCTCAGCCCCAGCATTTT
TRBD1	TRBV24-1	-	TRBJ1-5	CATSRQGVLQPQHF	TGTGCCACCAGCCGACAGGGAGTTCTGCAGCCCCAGCATTTT
-	TRBV15	-	TRBJ1-1	CATSRGRGEGNTEAFF	TGTGCCACCAGCAGAGGACGAGGTGAGGGGAACACTGAAGCTTTCTTT
-	TRBV6-2/TRBV6-3	once	TRBJ2-4	CASSVGGKNIQYF	TGTGCCAGCAGCGTTGGCGGCAAGAACATTCAGTACTTC
-	TRBV10-1	-	TRBJ2-7	CASSESSGREQYF	TGCGCCAGCAGTGAGTCCAGTGGGAGGGAGCAGTACTTC
TRBD1	TRBV5-1	-	TRBJ1-6	CASSRQDRGGSPLHF	TGCGCCAGCAGCCGTCAGGACAGGGGTGGATCACCCCTCCACTTT
TRBD1	TRBV5-5	-	TRBJ2-7	CASRSLGQELYEQYF	TGTGCCAGCAGGTCCTTGGGACAGGAACTCTACGAGCAGTACTTC
TRBD1	TRBV2	-	TRBJ1-5	CASSGDRGNQPQHF	TGTGCCAGCAGTGGAGACAGGGGCAATCAGCCCCAGCATTTT
-	TRBV3-1/TRBV3-2	-	TRBJ1-1	CASSQGMTVNTEAFF	TGTGCCAGCAGCCAAGGTATGACAGTGAACACTGAAGCTTTCTTT
-	TRBV20-1	-	TRBJ2-1	CSASPRKGFNEQFF	TGCAGTGCTAGTCCTAGGAAAGGTTTTAATGAGCAGTTCTTC
TRBD1	TRBV27	-	TRBJ1-1	CASRSDRLNTEAFF	TGTGCCAGCAGATCGGACAGGTTGAACACTGAAGCTTTCTTT
TRBD1	TRBV6-2/TRBV6-3	-	TRBJ2-2	CASSLRTGTTGELFF	TGTGCCAGCAGCCTCAGGACAGGGACCACCGGGGAGCTGTTTTTT
TRBD1	TRBV9	-	TRBJ2-3	CASSSRQGSLTDTQYF	TGTGCCAGCAGCTCACGACAGGGAAGCCTCACAGATACGCAGTATTTT
TRBD2	TRBV18	-	TRBJ2-2	CASSPGLADAGELFF	TGTGCCAGCTCACCGGGACTAGCGGACGCCGGGGAGCTGTTTTTT
-	TRBV28	-	TRBJ1-4	CASRGRHNEKLFF	TGTGCCAGCAGGGGCAGGCATAATGAAAAACTGTTTTTT
-	TRBV28	-	TRBJ1-5	CASSFLSQPQHF	TGTGCCAGCAGTTTCCTCTCTCAGCCCCAGCATTTT
-	TRBV28	-	TRBJ1-2	CASSSRGNQDF	TGTGCCAGCAGTTCGAGGGGGAACCAAGATTTC
-	TRBV18	-	TRBJ1-3	CASTRRGLSGNTIYF	TGTGCCAGCACCAGACGAGGCCTCTCTGGAAACACCATATATTTT
-	TRBV15	once	TRBJ2-5	CATSRDPGETQYF	TGTGCCACCAGCAGAGATCCGGGGGAGACCCAGTACTTC
TRBD1	TRBV7-9	few	TRBJ1-5	CASSRQGEGQPQHF	TGTGCCAGCAGCCGACAGGGAGAGGGTCAGCCCCAGCATTTT
-	TRBV5-4	few	TRBJ2-5	CASSLAGRQETQYF	TGTGCCAGCAGCTTGGCCGGTCGACAAGAGACCCAGTACTTC
-	TRBV12-3/TRBV12-4	-	TRBJ2-2	CASTGTGELFF	TGTGCCAGCACCGGCACCGGGGAGCTGTTTTTT
-	TRBV5-1	-	TRBJ2-7	CASSRGPSYEQYF	TGCGCCAGCAGCCGAGGGCCCTCCTACGAGCAGTACTTC
-	TRBV11-2	-	TRBJ1-2	CASSQGGARSYGYTF	TGTGCCAGCAGCCAAGGGGGGGCGCGTAGCTATGGCTACACCTTC
-	TRBV4-2	-	TRBJ2-1	CASSQIQGEQFF	TGTGCCAGCAGCCAGATACAGGGCGAGCAGTTCTTC
-	TRBV27	few	TRBJ2-7	CASSLWVRGYTYEQYF	TGTGCCAGCAGTTTATGGGTCAGGGGCTATACCTACGAGCAGTACTTC